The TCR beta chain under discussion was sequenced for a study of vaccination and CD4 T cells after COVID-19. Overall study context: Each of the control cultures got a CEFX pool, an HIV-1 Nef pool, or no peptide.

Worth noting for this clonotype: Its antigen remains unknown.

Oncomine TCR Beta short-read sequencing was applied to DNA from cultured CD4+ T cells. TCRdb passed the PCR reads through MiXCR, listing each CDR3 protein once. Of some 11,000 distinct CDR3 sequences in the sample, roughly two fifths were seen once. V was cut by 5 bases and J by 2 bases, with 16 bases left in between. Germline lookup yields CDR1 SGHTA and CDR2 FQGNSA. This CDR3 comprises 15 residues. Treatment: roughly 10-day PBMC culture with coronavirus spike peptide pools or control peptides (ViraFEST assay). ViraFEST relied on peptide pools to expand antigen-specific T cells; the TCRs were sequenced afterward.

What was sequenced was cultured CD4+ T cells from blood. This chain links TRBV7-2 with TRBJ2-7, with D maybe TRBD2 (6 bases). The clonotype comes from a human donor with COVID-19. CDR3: CASSKGPGEPYEQYF. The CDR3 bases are TGTGCCAGCAGCAAGGGCCCGGGGGAACCCTACGAGCAGTACTTC.